One TCR beta chain is described in this entry. The antigen is undetermined. Trimming removed 5 bases from V and 8 bases from J, with 15 bases in between. Germline V CDR1 and CDR2: MDHEN, SYDVKM. CDR3 length equals 13 residues. The sample comes from a study of T cell responses to AZD1222 COVID-19 vaccine. Turning to the study itself: Both about-4-week and about-12-week second-dose recipients were combined.

Study-wide findings and caveats: White British donors predominated, females outnumbered males, and clonal diversity was possibly underestimated.

The protocol was immunoSEQ multiplex PCR, while the TCRdb copy is restricted to in-frame clones and leaves out a portion. The sample comprises around 150,000 clones, less than 95% of which are singletons, and around 0.66% rests with the top ten. The sample consisted of peripheral blood, taken on day 0 of AZD1222 vaccination. The chain uses TRBV28 and TRBJ1-2; D is unresolved. This TCR came from an adult in good health. The CDR3 region has the DNA TGTGCCAGCAGTCGATTCGAGAGGAGCGGCTACACCTTC. The encoded protein is CASSRFERSGYTF.